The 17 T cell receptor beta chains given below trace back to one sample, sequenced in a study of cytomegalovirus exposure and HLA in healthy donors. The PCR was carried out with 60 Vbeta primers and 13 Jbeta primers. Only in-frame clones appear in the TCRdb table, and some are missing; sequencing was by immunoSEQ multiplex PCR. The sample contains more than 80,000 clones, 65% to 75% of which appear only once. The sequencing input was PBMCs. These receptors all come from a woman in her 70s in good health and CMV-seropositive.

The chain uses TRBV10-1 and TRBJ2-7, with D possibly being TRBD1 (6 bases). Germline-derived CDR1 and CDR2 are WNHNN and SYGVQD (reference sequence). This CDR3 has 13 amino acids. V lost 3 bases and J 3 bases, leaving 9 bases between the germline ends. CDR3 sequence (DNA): TGCGCCAGCAGTGAATCAGGGGTCTACGAGCAGTACTTC. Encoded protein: CASSESGVYEQYF.

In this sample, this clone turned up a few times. DNA for the CDR3: TGCGCCAGCAGTCCCGATTATACAGGGGCTAACTATGGCTACACCTTC. Its translation: CASSPDYTGANYGYTF. The chain has TRBV10-2 and TRBJ1-2; 7 bases are a match to TRBD1. CDR1 and CDR2 from the germline V gene are WSHSY and SAAADI. This CDR3 has 16 amino acids. V shed 5 bases, J shed 0 bases, and the junction held 9 bases outside the gene matches.

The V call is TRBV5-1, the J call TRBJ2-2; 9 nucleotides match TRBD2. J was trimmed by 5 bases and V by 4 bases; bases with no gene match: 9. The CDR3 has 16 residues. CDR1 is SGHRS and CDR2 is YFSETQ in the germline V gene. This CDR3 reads CASSPWWLAGTGELFF. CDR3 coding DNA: TGCGCCAGCAGCCCCTGGTGGCTAGCGGGGACCGGGGAGCTGTTTTTT.

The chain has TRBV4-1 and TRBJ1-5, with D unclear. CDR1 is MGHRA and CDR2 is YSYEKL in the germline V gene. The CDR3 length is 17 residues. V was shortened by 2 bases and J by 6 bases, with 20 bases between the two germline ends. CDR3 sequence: CASSQPPPTGIGQPQHF. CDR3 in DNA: TGCGCCAGCAGCCAACCACCCCCGACGGGGATCGGTCAGCCCCAGCATTTT.

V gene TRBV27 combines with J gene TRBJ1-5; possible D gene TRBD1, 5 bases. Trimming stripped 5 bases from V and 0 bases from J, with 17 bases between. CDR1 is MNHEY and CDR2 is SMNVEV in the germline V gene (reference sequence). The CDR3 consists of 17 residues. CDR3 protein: CASSPRGGPNSNQPQHF. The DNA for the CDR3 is TGTGCCAGCAGTCCCCGGGGGGGACCAAATAGCAATCAGCCCCAGCATTTT.

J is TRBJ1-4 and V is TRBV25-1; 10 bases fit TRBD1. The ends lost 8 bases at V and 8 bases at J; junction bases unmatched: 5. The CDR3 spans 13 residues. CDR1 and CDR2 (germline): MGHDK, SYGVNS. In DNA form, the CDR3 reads TGTGCCAGCCGACAGGGGGCGCGGGAAAAACTGTTTTTT. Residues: CASRQGAREKLFF.

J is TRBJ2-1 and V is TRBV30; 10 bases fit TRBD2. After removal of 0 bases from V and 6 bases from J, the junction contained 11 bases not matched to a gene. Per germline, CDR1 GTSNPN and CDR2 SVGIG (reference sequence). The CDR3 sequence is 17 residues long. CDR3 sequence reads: CAWSVQLAGVRGNEQFF. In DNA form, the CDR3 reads TGTGCCTGGAGTGTACAGCTAGCGGGAGTCAGGGGCAATGAGCAGTTCTTC.

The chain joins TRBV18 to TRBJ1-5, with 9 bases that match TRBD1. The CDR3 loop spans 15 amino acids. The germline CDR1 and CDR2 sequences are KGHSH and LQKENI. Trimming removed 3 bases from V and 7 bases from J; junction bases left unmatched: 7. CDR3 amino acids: CASSPIQGAGQPQHF. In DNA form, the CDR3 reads TGTGCCAGCTCACCGATACAGGGGGCAGGGCAGCCCCAGCATTTT.

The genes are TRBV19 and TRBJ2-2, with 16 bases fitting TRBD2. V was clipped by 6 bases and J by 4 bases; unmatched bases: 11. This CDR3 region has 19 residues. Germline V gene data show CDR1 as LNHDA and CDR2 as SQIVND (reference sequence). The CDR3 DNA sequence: TGTGCCAGTAGACCCGGGACTAGCGGGAGGGCCTTCGTCACCGGGGAGCTGTTTTTT. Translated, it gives CASRPGTSGRAFVTGELFF.

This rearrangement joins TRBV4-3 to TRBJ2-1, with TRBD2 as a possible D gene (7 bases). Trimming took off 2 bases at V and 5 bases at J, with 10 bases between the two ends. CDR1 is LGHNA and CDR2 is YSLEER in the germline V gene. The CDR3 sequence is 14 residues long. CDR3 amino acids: CASSQRGADNEQFF. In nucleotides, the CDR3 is TGCGCCAGCAGCCAACGGGGGGCTGACAATGAGCAGTTCTTC.

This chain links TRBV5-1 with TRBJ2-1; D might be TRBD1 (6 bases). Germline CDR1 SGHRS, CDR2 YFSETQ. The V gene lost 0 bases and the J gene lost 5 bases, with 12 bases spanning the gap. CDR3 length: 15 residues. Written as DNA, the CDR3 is TGCGCCAGCAGCTTGGTTGCAGGGGCAAACAATGAGCAGTTCTTC. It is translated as CASSLVAGANNEQFF.

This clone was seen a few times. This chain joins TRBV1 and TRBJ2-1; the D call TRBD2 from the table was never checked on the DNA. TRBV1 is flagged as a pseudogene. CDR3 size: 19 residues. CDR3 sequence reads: CTSSQESAGGGRGDNEQFF. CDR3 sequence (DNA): TGCACCAGCAGCCAAGAATCAGCGGGGGGAGGGAGAGGGGACAATGAGCAGTTCTTC.

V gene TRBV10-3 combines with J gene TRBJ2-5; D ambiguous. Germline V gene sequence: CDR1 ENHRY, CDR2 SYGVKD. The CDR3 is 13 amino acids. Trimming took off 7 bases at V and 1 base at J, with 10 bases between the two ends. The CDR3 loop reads CAITEAPQETQYF. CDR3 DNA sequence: TGTGCCATCACCGAAGCCCCCCAAGAGACCCAGTACTTC.

The CDR3 sequence: CASSSFRGPTHGYTF. DNA for the CDR3: TGTGCCAGCAGCAGTTTCAGGGGGCCTACCCACGGCTACACCTTC. The chain recombines TRBV7-9 with TRBJ1-2; 8 bases are a match to TRBD1. The J segment lost 8 bases and the V segment lost 5 bases, leaving 13 bases of the junction unmatched. The length of the CDR3 is 15 residues. Per the germline V gene, CDR1 is SEHNR and CDR2 is FQNEAQ (reference sequence).

The CDR3 DNA follows: TGCGCCAGCAGCCCCATCACCGGGGAGCTGTTTTTT. Residues: CASSPITGELFF. The V gene is TRBV10-2, the J gene TRBJ2-2; D remains ambiguous. V lost 6 bases, J lost 4 bases, and 6 bases lay in between. The CDR3 length is 12 residues. Looked up from germline, CDR1 is WSHSY and CDR2 is SAAADI.

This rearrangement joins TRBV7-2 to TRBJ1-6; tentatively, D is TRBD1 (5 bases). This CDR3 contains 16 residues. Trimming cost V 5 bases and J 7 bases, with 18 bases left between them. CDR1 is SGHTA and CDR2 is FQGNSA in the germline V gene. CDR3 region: CASSLRRWGGNSPLHF. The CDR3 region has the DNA TGTGCCAGCAGCCTCCGGAGGTGGGGGGGGAATTCACCCCTCCACTTT. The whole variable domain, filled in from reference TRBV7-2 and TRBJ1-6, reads GAGVSQSPSNKVTEKGKDVELRCDPISGHTALYWYRQSLGQGLEFLIYFQGNSAPDKSGLPSDRFSAERTGGSVSTLTIQRTQQEDSAVYLCASSLRRWGGNSPLHFGNGTRLTVT.

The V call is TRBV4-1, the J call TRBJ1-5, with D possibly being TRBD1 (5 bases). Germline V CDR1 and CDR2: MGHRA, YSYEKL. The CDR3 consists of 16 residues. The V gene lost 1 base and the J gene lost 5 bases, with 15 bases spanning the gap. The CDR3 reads CASSQAGGGGHQPQHF. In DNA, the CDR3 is TGCGCCAGCAGCCAAGCGGGGGGTGGAGGACATCAGCCCCAGCATTTT.